Listed here are 7 T cell receptor beta chains from one sample, sequenced in a study of T cell responses to AZD1222 COVID-19 vaccine. Sequenced by immunoSEQ multiplex PCR; TCRdb stores in-frame clones only, minus some. The data hold tens of thousands of clones, with around 90% observed a single time. The sample here was peripheral blood, taken on day 0 of AZD1222 vaccination. All receptors come from an adult in good health.

The chain couples TRBV2 to TRBJ2-7; D is possibly TRBD1 (5 bases). This CDR3 comprises 13 residues. Trimming cost V 2 bases and J 6 bases, with 11 bases left between them. In germline, CDR1 is SNHLY, CDR2 FYNNEI. CDR3 in amino acids: CASSEISGAEQYF. CDR3 bases: TGTGCCAGCAGTGAAATTTCTGGGGCCGAGCAGTACTTC.

The chain joins TRBV29-1 to TRBJ2-3; no definite D call. The CDR3 contains 13 residues. Trimming removed 5 bases at V and 6 bases at J, with 15 bases between. CDR1 and CDR2 (germline): SQVTM, ANQGSEA. In nucleotides, the CDR3 is TGCAGCGTTAATAAGGACGGGCCTGATACGCAGTATTTT. Translated, it gives CSVNKDGPDTQYF.

The chain carries TRBV7-9 and TRBJ2-3; TRBD2 matches at 7 bases. The CDR3 consists of 14 residues. With V trimmed by 5 bases and J by 2 bases, 4 bases remained unmatched. Germline CDR1 and CDR2: SEHNR and FQNEAQ (reference sequence). The CDR3: CASSRGGDTDTQYF. For the CDR3, the DNA is TGTGCCAGCAGCCGTGGGGGGGACACAGATACGCAGTATTTT.

The chain has TRBV7-2 and TRBJ2-7, with a weak D call TRBD1 (6 bases). Germline V CDR1 and CDR2: SGHTA, FQGNSA. Deletions cut 5 bases from V and 0 bases from J, with 11 bases between. The CDR3 is 14 amino acids. CDR3 nucleotide sequence: TGTGCCAGCAGCCCCAGGGGTGGCTCCTACGAGCAGTACTTC. Translation gives CASSPRGGSYEQYF.

V is TRBV6-5 and J is TRBJ1-1, with TRBD1 as a possible D gene (5 bases). This CDR3 is 12 amino acids long. Germline V gene sequence: CDR1 MNHEY, CDR2 SVGAGI. V was pared by 2 bases and J by 11 bases, with 12 bases between. This CDR3 is CASSYPQGEAFF. The CDR3 nucleotides read TGTGCCAGCAGTTACCCCCAGGGTGAGGCTTTCTTT.

The rearrangement uses TRBV7-2 and TRBJ1-5, with D perhaps TRBD1 (6 bases). Germline loops: CDR1 SGHTA, CDR2 FQGNSA. Deletions cut 6 bases from V and 0 bases from J, with 12 bases between. The CDR3 covers 15 residues. DNA of the CDR3: TGTGCCAGCAGACCCACAGGGAGTAGCAATCAGCCCCAGCATTTT. Protein sequence: CASRPTGSSNQPQHF.

The chain couples TRBV5-1 to TRBJ2-7; TRBD2 aligns across 16 bases. CDR3 length: 16 residues. J lost 6 bases, V lost 3 bases, and 6 bases had no gene match. CDR1 and CDR2 from the germline V gene are SGHRS and YFSETQ. The CDR3 reads CASSSGLAGGQSEQYF. The CDR3 coding sequence is TGCGCCAGCAGCTCGGGACTAGCGGGGGGGCAGAGCGAGCAGTACTTC.